This entry is about one TCR beta chain. The entry originates in a study of blood T cell repertoires in COVID-19. Background on the study: COVID-19 samples, acute and convalescent, were from the United States, Italy and Spain. PBMCs, B-cell-depleted T cells, or T cells provided the cDNA or gDNA that made up the material.

Per the original data handling: Estimation of nucleated cell counts relied on the amplification of reference gene primers. Some clones are missing from TCRdb's copy, which holds only in-frame ones; the method was immunoSEQ multiplex PCR. V, J and clone size are those of that table, while D and trimming were read from the DNA. In the table there are 99,000 or so clones, around 83% of which are singletons. The V and J ends lost 2 bases and 4 bases respectively, with 8 bases between them. Germline assignment: CDR1 MNHEY and CDR2 SVGEGT. CDR3 length: 13 amino acids. This receptor was identified in a man aged 65 to 79 with active or convalescent COVID-19. Sample: peripheral blood. The chain couples TRBV6-2 or TRBV6-3 to TRBJ1-2; tentatively, D is TRBD1 (5 bases). CDR3 nucleotide sequence: TGTGCCAGCAGTTACCGACAGTCCTATGGCTACACCTTC. This sequence encodes CASSYRQSYGYTF.